This T cell receptor beta chain was identified during a study of breast tumors, draining lymph nodes, adjacent tissues (TCRdb year 2016). Concerning the study at large: In breast cancer patients, the study compared the TCR beta repertoires of tumor, adjacent nontumor tissue and axillary lymph nodes. In human breast cancer, the study set out to evaluate how tumor, surrounding tissue and draining lymph node repertoires relate to one another and whether T cells may move between these sites. What the authors observed across the whole study: Tumor T-cell repertoires showed less diversity than lymph node repertoires and more diversity than nontumor tissue repertoires, and tumor T-cell repertoires showed preferential V and J gene usage. Tumor and nontumor tissue repertoires were found to be significantly more similar in luminal-like than in basal-like breast cancer. The data were judged consistent with most tumor T cells deriving from the lymph node and then expanding within tumor tissue. Rather than being directly demonstrated, the conclusion that tumor T cells originate in lymph nodes was presented as consistent with a hypothesis.

Taken from the germline V gene, the CDR1 and CDR2 loops are ENHRY and SYGVKD. V is cut back by 4 bases and J by 4 bases, with 7 bases in the junction unmatched. From cysteine to phenylalanine, the CDR3 is 15 amino acids long. The retained sequence is limited to the CDR3, 45 bases, with the frame set at the first base. The axillary draining lymph nodes of breast cancer patients were the source of the lymph node samples. In its sample, this clonotype was seen many times. Its antigen remains undetermined. No qualities accompany the bases; no much larger clone lies one base away. TCRdb shows the sequencer as Illumina HiSeq 2000. Multiplex PCR amplification was used to build the TCR beta chain libraries. The amplified TCR beta chain products were analyzed by high-throughput sequencing. Starting from the raw public reads, TCRdb applied fastp trimming at Q25, assembled clones with MiXCR and retained in-frame beta chains. Duplicate CDR3 protein sequences are folded into a single record with the most common DNA and genes. The sample table lists about 230,000 distinct CDR3 sequences, approximately 30% of them with a count of one. Jointly, the top ten make up about 1.4% of the sample.

Material: axillary lymph node tissue. Recombination connected TRBV10-3 to TRBJ2-7, with TRBD1 identical over 10 junction bases. The receptor comes from a female donor with breast cancer. Some clones in this sample may be carry-over from other donors' samples. The CDR3 in this case is CAISVGTGALYEQYF. Read as DNA, the sequence is TGTGCCATCAGTGTCGGGACAGGGGCATTATACGAGCAGTACTTC.